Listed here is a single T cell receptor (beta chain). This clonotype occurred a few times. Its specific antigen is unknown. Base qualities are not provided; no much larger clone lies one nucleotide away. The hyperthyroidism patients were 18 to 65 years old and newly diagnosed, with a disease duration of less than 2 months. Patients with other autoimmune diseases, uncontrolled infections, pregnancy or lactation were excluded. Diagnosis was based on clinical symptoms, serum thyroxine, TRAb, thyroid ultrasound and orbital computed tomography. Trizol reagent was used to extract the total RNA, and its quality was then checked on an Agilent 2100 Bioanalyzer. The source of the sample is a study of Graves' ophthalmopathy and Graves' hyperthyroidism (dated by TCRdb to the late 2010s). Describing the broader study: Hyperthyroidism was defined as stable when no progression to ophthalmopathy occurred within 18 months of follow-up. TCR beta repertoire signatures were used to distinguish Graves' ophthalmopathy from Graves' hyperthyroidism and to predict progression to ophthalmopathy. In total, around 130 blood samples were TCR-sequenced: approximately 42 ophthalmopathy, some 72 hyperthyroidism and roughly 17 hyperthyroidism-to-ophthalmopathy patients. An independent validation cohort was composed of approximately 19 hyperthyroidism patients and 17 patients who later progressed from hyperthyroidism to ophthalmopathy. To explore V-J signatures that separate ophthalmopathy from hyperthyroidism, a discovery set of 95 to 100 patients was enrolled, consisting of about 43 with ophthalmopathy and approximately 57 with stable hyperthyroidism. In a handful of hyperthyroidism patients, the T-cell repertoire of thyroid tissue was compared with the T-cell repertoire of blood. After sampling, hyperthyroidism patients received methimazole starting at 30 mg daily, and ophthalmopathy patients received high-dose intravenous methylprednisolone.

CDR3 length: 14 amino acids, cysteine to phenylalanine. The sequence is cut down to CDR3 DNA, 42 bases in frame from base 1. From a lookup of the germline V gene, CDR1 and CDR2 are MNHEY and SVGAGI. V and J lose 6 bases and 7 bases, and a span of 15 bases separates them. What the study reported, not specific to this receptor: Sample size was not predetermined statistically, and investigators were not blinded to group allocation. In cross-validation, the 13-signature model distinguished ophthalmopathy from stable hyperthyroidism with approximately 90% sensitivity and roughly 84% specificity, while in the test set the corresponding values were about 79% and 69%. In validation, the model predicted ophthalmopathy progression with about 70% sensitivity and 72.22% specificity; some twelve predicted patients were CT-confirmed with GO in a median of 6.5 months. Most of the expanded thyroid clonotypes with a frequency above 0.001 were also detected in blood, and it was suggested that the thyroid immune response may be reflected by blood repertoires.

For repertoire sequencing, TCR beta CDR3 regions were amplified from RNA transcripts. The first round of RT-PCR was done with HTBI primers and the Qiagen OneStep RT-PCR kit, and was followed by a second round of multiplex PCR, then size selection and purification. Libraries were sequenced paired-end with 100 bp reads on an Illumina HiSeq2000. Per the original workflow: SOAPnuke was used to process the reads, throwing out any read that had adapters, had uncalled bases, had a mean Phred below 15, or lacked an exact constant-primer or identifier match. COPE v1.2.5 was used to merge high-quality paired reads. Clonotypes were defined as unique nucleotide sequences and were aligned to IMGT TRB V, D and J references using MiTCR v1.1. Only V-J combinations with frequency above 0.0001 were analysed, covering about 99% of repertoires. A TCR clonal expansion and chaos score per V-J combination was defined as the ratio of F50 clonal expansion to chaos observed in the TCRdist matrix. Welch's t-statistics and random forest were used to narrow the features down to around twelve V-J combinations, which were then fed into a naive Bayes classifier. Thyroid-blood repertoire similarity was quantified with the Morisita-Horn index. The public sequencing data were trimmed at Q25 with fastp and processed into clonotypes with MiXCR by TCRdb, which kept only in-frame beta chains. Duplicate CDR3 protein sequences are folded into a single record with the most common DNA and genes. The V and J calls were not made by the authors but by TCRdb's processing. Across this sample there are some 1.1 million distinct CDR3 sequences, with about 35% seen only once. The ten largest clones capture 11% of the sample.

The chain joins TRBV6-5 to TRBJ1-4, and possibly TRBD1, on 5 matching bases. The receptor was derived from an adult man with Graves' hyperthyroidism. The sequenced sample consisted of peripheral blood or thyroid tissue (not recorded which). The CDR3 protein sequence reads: CASSTGTRGEKLFF. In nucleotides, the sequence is TGTGCCAGCAGCACCGGGACTCGGGGTGAAAAACTGTTTTTT.